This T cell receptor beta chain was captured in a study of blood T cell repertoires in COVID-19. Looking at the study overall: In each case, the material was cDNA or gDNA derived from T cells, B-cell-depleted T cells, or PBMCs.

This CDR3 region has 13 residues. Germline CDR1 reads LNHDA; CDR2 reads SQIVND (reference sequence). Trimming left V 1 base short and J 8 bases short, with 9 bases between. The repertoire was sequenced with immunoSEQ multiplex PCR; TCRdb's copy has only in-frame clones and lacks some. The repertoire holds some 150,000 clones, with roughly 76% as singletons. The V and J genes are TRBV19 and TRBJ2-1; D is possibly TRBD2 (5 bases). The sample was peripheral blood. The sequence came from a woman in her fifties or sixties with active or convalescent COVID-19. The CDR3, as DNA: TGTGCCAGTAGTATAGGCGGGCGGGATGAGCAGTTCTTC. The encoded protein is CASSIGGRDEQFF.